This T cell receptor beta chain was found in a study of beta chain features in type 1 diabetes. As for the study in general: Across every sample, roughly 100 million sorted cells were examined in total. Study-wide results and caveats: Moderately but significantly shorter TCRB CDR3s were found in Type 1 diabetes patients in all four CD4+ subsets.

This clone was observed a handful of times. Its antigen is undetermined. The CDR3 has 12 amino acids. V was pared by 1 base and J by 7 bases, with 7 bases between. Germline CDR1 LNHNV, CDR2 YYDKDF (reference sequence). Of the isolated RNA, all was reverse transcribed, and so the sequenced material was expressed TCRB transcripts. Reads from naive, central memory and regulatory T cell samples averaged roughly 3.8 million. The repertoire was sequenced with immunoSEQ multiplex PCR; TCRdb's copy has only in-frame clones and lacks some. The data hold 250,000 to 300,000 clones, with 13% to 15% observed a single time.

J is TRBJ1-1 and V is TRBV15; D is uncertain. The sequence derives from a man under 40 with type 1 diabetes. Source material: naive CD4+ T cells from blood. The CDR3, as DNA: TGTGCCACCAGCAGAGCGAGGGATGAAGCTTTCTTT. It is translated as CATSRARDEAFF.